The subject of this entry is one T cell receptor beta chain. The antigen is unknown. This may stem from a read error, because a much larger clone lies one nucleotide away. The DNA is left out, because the CDR3 cannot be placed on it with certainty; the CDR3 is given as TCRdb lists it. MiXCR was run by TCRdb on the 5' RACE reads, yielding one entry per CDR3 protein. This table has 1,800,000 or so distinct CDR3 sequences, about 32% appearing once. The data originate from a study of identical twins. Study-level points and caveats: Not following the same donors, the study drew its conclusions from cross-sectional statistical analysis. A partial confounding effect on zero-insertion analyses could come from invariant MAIT and iNKT cells. Weaker excess sharing between twins was seen in beta out-of-frame sequences.

The CDR3 is made up of 16 amino acids, end residues included. The germline CDR1 and CDR2 sequences are MNHEY and SMNVEV (reference sequence). Sequencing was carried out using cord blood. The receptor comes from a newborn girl in good health. The V and J genes are TRBV27 and TRBJ2-1; the tabulated D call, TRBD1, remains unverified against the DNA. The CDR3 loop is CASSSSRDRVYNEQFF.